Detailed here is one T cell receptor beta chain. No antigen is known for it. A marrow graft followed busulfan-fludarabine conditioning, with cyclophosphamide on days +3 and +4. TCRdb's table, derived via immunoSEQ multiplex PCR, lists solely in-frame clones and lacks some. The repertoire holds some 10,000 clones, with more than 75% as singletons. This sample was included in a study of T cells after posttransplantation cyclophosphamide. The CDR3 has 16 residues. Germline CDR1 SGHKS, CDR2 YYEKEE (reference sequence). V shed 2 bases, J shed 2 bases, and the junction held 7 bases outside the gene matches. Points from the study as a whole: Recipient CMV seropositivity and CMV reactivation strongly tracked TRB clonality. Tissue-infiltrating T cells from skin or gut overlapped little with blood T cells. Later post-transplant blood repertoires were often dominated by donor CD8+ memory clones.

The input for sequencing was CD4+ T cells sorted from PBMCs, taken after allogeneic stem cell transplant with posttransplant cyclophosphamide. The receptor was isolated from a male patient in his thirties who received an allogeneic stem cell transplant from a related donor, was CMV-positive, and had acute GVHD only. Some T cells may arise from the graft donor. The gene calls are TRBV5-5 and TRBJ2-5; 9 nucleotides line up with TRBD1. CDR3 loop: CASSFTPGQGQETQYF. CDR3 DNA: TGTGCCAGCAGCTTTACTCCGGGACAGGGACAAGAGACCCAGTACTTC.